This T cell receptor beta chain was observed in a study of PD-1 blockade in classical Hodgkin lymphoma. Study in general: The nivolumab dose that patients received was 3 mg/kg, given intravenously every 2 weeks.

The ends were cut back, 7 bases at V and 1 base at J, with 9 bases in the middle. CDR3 length: 13 amino acids. Germline values: CDR1 LNHDA, CDR2 SQIVND (reference sequence). Every patient experienced relapse after autologous stem cell transplantation, and brentuximab vedotin exposure varied. Findings and caveats of the study: CD4+ TCR diversity rose significantly by C4D1, and CD8+ TCR diversity did not. The baseline diversity of complete responders showed similarity to that of newly diagnosed patients. Reports described newly diagnosed patients as having lower baseline TCR diversity than healthy donors.

TCRdb's table, derived via immunoSEQ multiplex PCR, lists solely in-frame clones and lacks some. This sample has about 50,000 clones; approximately 70% occur once, and the top ten carry approximately 11%. About this clone: Its antigen is not identified.

The clonotype originates from a human donor with classical Hodgkin lymphoma. The genes are TRBV19 and TRBJ2-3, with D unresolved. Source: peripheral blood mononuclear cells (PBMCs), taken at baseline. The DNA of the CDR3 is TGTGCCAGTAAGCCTCACCGCACAGATACGCAGTATTTT. This encodes CASKPHRTDTQYF.